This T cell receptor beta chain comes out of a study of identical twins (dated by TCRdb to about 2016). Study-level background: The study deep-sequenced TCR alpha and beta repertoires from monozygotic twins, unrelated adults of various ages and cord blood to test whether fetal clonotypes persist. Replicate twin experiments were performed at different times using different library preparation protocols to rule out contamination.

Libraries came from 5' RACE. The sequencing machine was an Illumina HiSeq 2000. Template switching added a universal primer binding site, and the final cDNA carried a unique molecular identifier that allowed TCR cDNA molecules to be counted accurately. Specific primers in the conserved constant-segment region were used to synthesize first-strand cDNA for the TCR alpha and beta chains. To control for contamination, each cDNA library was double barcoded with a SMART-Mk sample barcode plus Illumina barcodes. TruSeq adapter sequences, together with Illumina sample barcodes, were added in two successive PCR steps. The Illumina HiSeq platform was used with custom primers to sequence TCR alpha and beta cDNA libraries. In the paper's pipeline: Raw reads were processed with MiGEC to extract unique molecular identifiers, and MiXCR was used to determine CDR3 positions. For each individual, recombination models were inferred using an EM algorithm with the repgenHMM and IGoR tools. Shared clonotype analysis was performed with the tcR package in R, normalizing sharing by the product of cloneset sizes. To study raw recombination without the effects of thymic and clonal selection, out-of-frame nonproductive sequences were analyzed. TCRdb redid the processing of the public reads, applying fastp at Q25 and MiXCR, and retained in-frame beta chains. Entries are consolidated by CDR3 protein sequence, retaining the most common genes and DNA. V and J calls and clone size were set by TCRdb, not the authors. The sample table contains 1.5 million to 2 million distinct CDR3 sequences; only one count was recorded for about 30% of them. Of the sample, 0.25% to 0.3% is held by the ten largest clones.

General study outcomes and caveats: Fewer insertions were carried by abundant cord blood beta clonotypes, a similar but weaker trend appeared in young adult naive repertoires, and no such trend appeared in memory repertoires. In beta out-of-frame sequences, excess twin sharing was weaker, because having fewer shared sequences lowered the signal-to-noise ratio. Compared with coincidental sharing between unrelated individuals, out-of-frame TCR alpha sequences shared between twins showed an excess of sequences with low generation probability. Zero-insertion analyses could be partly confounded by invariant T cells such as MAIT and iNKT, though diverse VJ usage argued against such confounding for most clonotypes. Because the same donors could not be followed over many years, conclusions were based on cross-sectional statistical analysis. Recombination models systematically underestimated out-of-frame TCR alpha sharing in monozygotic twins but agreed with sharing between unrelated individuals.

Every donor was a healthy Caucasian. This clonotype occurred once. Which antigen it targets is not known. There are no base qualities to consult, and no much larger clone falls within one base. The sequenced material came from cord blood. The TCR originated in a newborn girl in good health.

In nucleotides, the sequence is TGCGCCAGCAGCTTGGTCGGCGGGGTAAGGAACACAGATACGCAGTATTTT. It translates to CASSLVGGVRNTDTQYF. The chain links TRBV5-1 with TRBJ2-3, and the D gene may be TRBD2, 6 bases matching. Including the terminal cysteine and phenylalanine, the CDR3 comprises 17 residues. Only the CDR3 region is kept as DNA, spanning 51 bases read in frame from base 1. The germline V gene gives CDR1 as SGHRS and CDR2 as YFSETQ. The germline ends are 16 bases apart after V is trimmed by 0 bases and J by 2 bases.